The clone carrying this TCR beta chain showed up just a few times. Its antigen remains unidentified. This entry belongs to a study of cytomegalovirus exposure and HLA in healthy donors. The study's findings and limits: Cytomegalovirus association was listed for about 170 TCR beta chains. Several top significant clusters appeared, in a later analysis, to be linked to common viral pathogens. Using a false discovery rate of 0.05, a later analysis showed that 16,951 TCR beta sequences were associated with HLA alleles.

In germline, CDR1 is SGHRS, CDR2 YFSETQ. This CDR3 contains 14 residues. V was shortened by 3 bases and J by 4 bases, with 14 bases between the two germline ends. 60 Vbeta and 13 Jbeta primers were used in PCR. In the authors' workflow: As a later analysis found, there were 78 million or so unique TCR beta chains, of which 8.5 million to 14 million were shared. Sequenced by immunoSEQ multiplex PCR; TCRdb stores in-frame clones only, minus some. From that table come the V and J calls and clone size; the DNA was used to work out D and trimming. The table shows some 87,000 clones, with roughly 70% occurring only once.

The sample comprised PBMCs. This receptor was identified in a woman between 50 and 59 years old in good health and CMV-seropositive. The chain has TRBV5-1 and TRBJ2-7, with D perhaps matching TRBD2 (7 bases). This CDR3 is CASSSSGGGYEQYF. The DNA of the CDR3 is TGCGCCAGCAGCTCCTCGGGGGGCGGGTACGAGCAGTACTTC.